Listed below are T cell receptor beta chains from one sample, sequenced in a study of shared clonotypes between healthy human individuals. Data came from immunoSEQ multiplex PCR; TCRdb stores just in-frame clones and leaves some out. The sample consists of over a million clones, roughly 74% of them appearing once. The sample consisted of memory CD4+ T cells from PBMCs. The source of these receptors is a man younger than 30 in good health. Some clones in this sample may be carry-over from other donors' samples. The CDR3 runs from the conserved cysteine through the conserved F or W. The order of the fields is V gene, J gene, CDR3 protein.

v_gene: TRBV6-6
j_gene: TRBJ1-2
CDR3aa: CASSYYEELGGYTF

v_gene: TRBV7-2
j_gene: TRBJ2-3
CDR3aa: CASSPQASGRAGTQYF

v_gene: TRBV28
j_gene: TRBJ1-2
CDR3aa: CASSLRDSYGYTF

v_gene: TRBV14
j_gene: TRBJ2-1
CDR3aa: CASSQNGIEQFF

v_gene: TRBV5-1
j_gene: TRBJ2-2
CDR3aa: CASSFLGDTGELFF

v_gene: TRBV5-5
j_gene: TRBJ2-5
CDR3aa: CASSRSGNVEETQYF

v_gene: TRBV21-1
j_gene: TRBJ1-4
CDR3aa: CASSTSGRAELFF

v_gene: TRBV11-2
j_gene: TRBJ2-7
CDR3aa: CASSPLGVGEQYF

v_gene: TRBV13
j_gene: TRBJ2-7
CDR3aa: CASSLSRGQFYEQYF

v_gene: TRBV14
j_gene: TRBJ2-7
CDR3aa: CASSPGLPFSYEQYF

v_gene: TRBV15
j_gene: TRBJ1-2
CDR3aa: CATSRDGSNYGYTF

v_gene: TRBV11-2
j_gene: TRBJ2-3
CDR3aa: CASSSITAVRADTQYF

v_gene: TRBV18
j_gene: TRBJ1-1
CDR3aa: CASSPQPNTEAFF

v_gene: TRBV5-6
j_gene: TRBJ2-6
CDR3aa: CASSLVSGGANVLTF

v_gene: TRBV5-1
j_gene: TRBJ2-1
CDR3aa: CASSLDLGVGQFF

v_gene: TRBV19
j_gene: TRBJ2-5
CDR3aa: CASSIASGGGETQYF

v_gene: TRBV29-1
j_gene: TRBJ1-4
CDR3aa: CSVFPAGNEKLFF

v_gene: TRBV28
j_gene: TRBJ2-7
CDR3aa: CARCGGSEQYF

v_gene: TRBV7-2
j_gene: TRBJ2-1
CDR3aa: CASTFERRSSYNEQFF

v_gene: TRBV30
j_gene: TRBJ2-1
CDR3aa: CAWGTRTSGNNEQFF

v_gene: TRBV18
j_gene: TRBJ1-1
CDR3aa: CASSPDSSTEAFF

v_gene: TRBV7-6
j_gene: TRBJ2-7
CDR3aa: CASSAYTSEQYF

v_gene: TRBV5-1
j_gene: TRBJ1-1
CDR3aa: CASSPIGWQGGLNTEAFF

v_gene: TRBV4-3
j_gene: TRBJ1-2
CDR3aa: CASSQDQRYGDPRNYGYTF

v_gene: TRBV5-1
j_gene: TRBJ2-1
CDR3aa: CASSWGLAGVSYNEQFF

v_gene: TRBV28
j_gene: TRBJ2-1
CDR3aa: CASSLGGTGGYNEQFF

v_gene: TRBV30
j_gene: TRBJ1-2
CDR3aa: CAWTLPPGWSYGYTF

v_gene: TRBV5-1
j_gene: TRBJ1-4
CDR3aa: CASSLGQVAKKLFF

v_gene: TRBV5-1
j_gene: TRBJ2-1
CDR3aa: CASSLETTSYNEQFF

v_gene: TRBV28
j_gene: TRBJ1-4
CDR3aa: CASSLGYGEKLFF

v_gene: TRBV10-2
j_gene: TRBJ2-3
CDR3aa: CASNRGWADTQYF

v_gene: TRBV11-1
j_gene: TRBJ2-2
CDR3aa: CASSPIWGDTGELFF

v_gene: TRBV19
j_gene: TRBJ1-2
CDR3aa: CASSIVNPGNGYTF

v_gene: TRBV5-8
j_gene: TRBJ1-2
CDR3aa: CASSFDFTDNYGYTF

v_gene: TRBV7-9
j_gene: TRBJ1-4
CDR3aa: CASSFGDSWNEKLFF

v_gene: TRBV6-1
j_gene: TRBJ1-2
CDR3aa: CASSEGSTRGYTF

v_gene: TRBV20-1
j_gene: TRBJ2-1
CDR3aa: CSGSSRFEQFF

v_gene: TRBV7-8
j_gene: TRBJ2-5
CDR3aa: CASRRGGQETQYF

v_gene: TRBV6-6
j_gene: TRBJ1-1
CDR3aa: CASSGLGGGGEAFF

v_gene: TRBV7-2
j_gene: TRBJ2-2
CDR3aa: CASSLSRREAYTGELFF

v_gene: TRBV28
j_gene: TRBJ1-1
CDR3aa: CASRTGGAKNTEAFF

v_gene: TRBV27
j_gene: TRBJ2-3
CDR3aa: CASSFVHRSDTQYF

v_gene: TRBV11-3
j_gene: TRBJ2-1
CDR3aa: CASSPGQGSYNEQFF

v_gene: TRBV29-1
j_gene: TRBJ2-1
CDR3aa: CSVEEGTEQFF

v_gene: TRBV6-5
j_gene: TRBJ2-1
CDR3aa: CASSSGGKQFF

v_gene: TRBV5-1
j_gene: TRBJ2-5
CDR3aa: CASSLVQQETQYF

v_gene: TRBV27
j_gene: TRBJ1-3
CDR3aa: CASRSGRDRVSTIYF